The 9 T cell receptor beta chains reported below all come from one sample, sequenced in a study of Tregs in tolerant kidney transplant recipients. No antigen is known for these receptors. The repertoire was sequenced with immunoSEQ multiplex PCR; TCRdb's copy has only in-frame clones and lacks some. The profile shows tens of thousands of clones, 95% of them singletons. The sequenced sample was Tregs from blood cultured with allogeneic cells. Receptors originate from a human donor in good health.

V gene TRBV14 combines with J gene TRBJ1-1, with D possibly matching TRBD1 (6 bases). The ends were cut back, 4 bases at V and 5 bases at J, with 17 bases in the middle. The CDR3 spans 15 residues. Germline CDR1 reads SGHDN; CDR2 reads FVKESK. The CDR3 loop reads CASSPVPGARTEAFF. CDR3 nucleotide sequence: TGTGCCAGCAGCCCAGTCCCGGGGGCAAGGACTGAAGCTTTCTTT.

V is TRBV5-1 and J is TRBJ2-3; tentatively, D is TRBD1 or TRBD2 (5 bases each). Germline CDR1 SGHRS, CDR2 YFSETQ. Trimming took 3 bases from V and 1 from J, leaving 12 bases between them. This CDR3 has 15 amino acids. CDR3 sequence: CASSSLGTRTDTQYF. The CDR3 DNA reads as TGCGCCAGCAGCTCTCTAGGGACCCGCACAGATACGCAGTATTTT.

The chain uses TRBV7-9 and TRBJ2-3, with a weak D call TRBD1 (6 bases). CDR3 size: 15 residues. Trimming removed 6 bases from V and 5 bases from J, with 18 bases in between. Per germline, CDR1 SEHNR and CDR2 FQNEAQ (reference sequence). CDR3 sequence reads: CASSQGQGGRDTQYF. Written as DNA, the CDR3 is TGTGCCAGCAGTCAGGGACAAGGAGGAAGAGATACGCAGTATTTT.

CDR3 DNA: TGTGCCAGCAGCCCCGCCCCCGGAGGTGAGCAGTTCTTC. This codes for CASSPAPGGEQFF. The chain employs TRBV7-2 and TRBJ2-1, with a weak D call TRBD2 (5 bases). The CDR3 covers 13 residues. Germline V CDR1 and CDR2: SGHTA, FQGNSA. V was cut by 5 bases and J by 9 bases, with 14 bases left in between.

The CDR3 loop reads CASSDRAVGGNEQFF. The CDR3 DNA reads as TGTGCCAGCAGTGATCGGGCCGTAGGAGGCAATGAGCAGTTCTTC. The chain combines TRBV2 with TRBJ2-1; D is possibly TRBD2 (5 bases). Looked up from germline, CDR1 is SNHLY and CDR2 is FYNNEI. V lost 3 bases and J 6 bases, leaving 15 bases between the germline ends. There are 15 residues in the CDR3.

For the CDR3, the DNA is TGTGCCAGCAGACAATCAGAGGATAACTATGGCTACACCTTC. It specifies CASRQSEDNYGYTF. The chain employs TRBV5-5 and TRBJ1-2; no firm D call. V was clipped by 5 bases and J by 1 base, with 12 bases between them. Germline V gene sequence: CDR1 SGHKS, CDR2 YYEKEE (reference sequence). The CDR3 has 14 amino acids.

The CDR3 DNA reads as TGTGCCAGCTCACCACGGGGACAGGGCCCCACCGGGGAGCTGTTTTTT. Its protein is CASSPRGQGPTGELFF. The J gene is TRBJ2-2, the V gene TRBV18, with 9 positions matching TRBD1. The J segment lost 4 bases and the V segment lost 1 base, leaving 4 bases of the junction unmatched. From germline, CDR1 is KGHSH and CDR2 LQKENI. The CDR3 sequence is 16 residues long. The variable domain in full, with the rest retrieved from reference TRBV18 and TRBJ2-2, is NAGVMQNPRHLVRRRGQEARLRCSPMKGHSHVYWYRQLPEEGLKFMVYLQKENIIDESGMPKERFSAEFPKEGPSILRIQQVVRGDSAAYFCASSPRGQGPTGELFFGEGSRLTVL.

This rearrangement joins TRBV7-9 to TRBJ2-3; 11 positions match TRBD2. The germline CDR1 and CDR2 sequences are SEHNR and FQNEAQ (reference sequence). V lost 3 bases to trimming and J lost 1 base; unmatched junction nucleotides: 0. This CDR3 is 15 amino acids long. The CDR3 bases are TGTGCCAGCAGCTTGACTAGCGGGGGCACAGATACGCAGTATTTT. Protein: CASSLTSGGTDTQYF.

This clone was seen only a few times. This sequence joins TRBV7-6 and TRBJ2-7; the D call may be TRBD1 or TRBD2 (6 bases each). The CDR3 is 12 residues long. Germline CDR1 is SGHVS and CDR2 is FNYEAQ. Trimming pared 6 bases from V and 12 bases from J, leaving 18 bases between. The CDR3 region is CASSLPRGRLYF. In DNA form, the CDR3 reads TGTGCCAGCAGTCTCCCCCGGGGGCGGTTGTACTTC.